A single sample gave rise to the 19 T cell receptor beta chains below, sequenced in a study of T cells in localized non-small cell lung cancer (dated by TCRdb to about 2020). The library was produced with the immunoSEQ multiplex PCR assay. In its TCRdb copy, this immuneACCESS table keeps in-frame sequences only and misses some clones. Where compared with another copy, unresolved V genes explain less than half of these, and the others have no known cause. This sample lists tens of thousands of clones; more than 70% were detected once. In total, the top ten clones hold 20% to 25% of the sample. Sample: peripheral blood, taken before any cancer treatment. All receptors derive from a woman aged 35 to 69 with stage I squamous cell lung carcinoma.

The rearrangement joins TRBV14 to TRBJ1-1; D perhaps matches TRBD1 (6 bases). In germline, CDR1 is SGHDN, CDR2 FVKESK. V was clipped by 2 bases and J by 5 bases, with 12 bases between them. This CDR3 has 14 residues. CDR3 sequence (DNA): TGTGCCAGCAGCCAACTAGGGGGGAATACTGAAGCTTTCTTT. This sequence encodes CASSQLGGNTEAFF.

This chain joins TRBV11-3 and TRBJ2-2; the D gene is possibly TRBD1 (6 bases). The CDR3 extends over 15 amino acids. V was clipped by 4 bases and J by 3 bases, with 12 bases between them. Per the germline V gene, CDR1 is SGHNT and CDR2 is YENEEA. The CDR3 sequence is CASSSQGMDTGELFF. The CDR3 DNA is TGTGCCAGCAGCTCGCAGGGGATGGACACCGGGGAGCTGTTTTTT.

The rearrangement links TRBV6-5 to TRBJ1-2; D gene uncertain. This CDR3 has 11 amino acids. Deletions cut 9 bases from V and 8 bases from J, with 13 bases between. CDR1 MNHEY and CDR2 SVGAGI come from the germline V gene. The CDR3 DNA reads TGTGCCAGTGGGAATCGACTGGGCTACACCTTC. This gives the protein CASGNRLGYTF.

The gene calls are TRBV6-1 and TRBJ2-7; D gene ambiguous. CDR3 size: 11 residues. The V gene lost 3 bases and the J gene lost 3 bases, with 3 bases spanning the gap. Germline loops: CDR1 MNHNS, CDR2 SASEGT. The DNA of the CDR3 is TGTGCCAGCAGTGACCTCTACGAGCAGTACTTC. Protein sequence: CASSDLYEQYF.

The chain has TRBV29-1 and TRBJ2-1, with 9 bases matching TRBD1. In germline, CDR1 is SQVTM, CDR2 ANQGSEA. The CDR3 has 15 amino acids. The V and J ends lost 6 bases and 3 bases, in that order; junction bases with no gene match: 9. CDR3 nucleotides: TGCAGCGTCGCCAGGACAGGGGTGTTCTACAATGAGCAGTTCTTC. It yields the protein CSVARTGVFYNEQFF.

The CDR3 loop reads CAITPGLAVGEQYF. CDR3 DNA sequence: TGTGCCATCACTCCGGGACTAGCGGTAGGGGAGCAGTACTTC. The chain combines TRBV10-3 with TRBJ2-7; 11 bases align to TRBD2. The germline V gene encodes CDR1 ENHRY and CDR2 SYGVKD. J gave up 7 bases and V 7 bases, and 9 bases lay outside the gene matches. The CDR3 totals 14 residues.

The chain links TRBV6-6 to TRBJ1-1, with D perhaps TRBD1 (5 bases). Germline V gene lookup returns CDR1 MNHNY and CDR2 SVGAGI (reference sequence). The CDR3 has 14 amino acids. Trimming removed 2 bases at V and 3 bases at J, with 10 bases between. CDR3 sequence reads: CASSYAGGDTEAFF. CDR3 bases: TGTGCCAGCAGTTACGCGGGGGGGGACACTGAAGCTTTCTTT.

The chain couples TRBV13 to TRBJ1-4; D possibly corresponds to TRBD1 (5 bases). The germline V and J ends were trimmed by 2 bases and 8 bases, with 12 bases remaining between them. The CDR3 has 14 amino acids. The germline V gene has CDR1 PRHDT and CDR2 FYEKMQ (reference sequence). Here the CDR3 DNA reads TGTGCCAGCAGCTTAAGGGGCGCGGGGGAAAAACTGTTTTTT. This translates into CASSLRGAGEKLFF.

The CDR3 nucleotides are TGCGCCAGCGTTCACACTCCGGGACAGGGGGCCTACGAGCAGTACTTC. Protein: CASVHTPGQGAYEQYF. The chain combines TRBV23-1 with TRBJ2-7; TRBD1 aligns across 11 bases. TRBV23-1 is known as an ORF, though its function is uncertain. Trimming cost V 8 bases and J 2 bases; bases outside gene matches: 11. The CDR3 extends over 16 amino acids.

The chain couples TRBV6-1 to TRBJ2-5, with D perhaps TRBD2 (5 bases). The germline CDR1 and CDR2 sequences are MNHNS and SASEGT. The CDR3 is made up of 15 amino acids. V shed 3 bases and J shed 5 bases, with 16 bases lying between them. In DNA, the CDR3 is TGTGCCAGCAGTGAGACCTCAACTAGACTCGAGACCCAGTACTTC. As protein: CASSETSTRLETQYF.

The chain employs TRBV2 and TRBJ1-2, with TRBD1 matching over 8 bases. This CDR3 is 14 amino acids long. The J segment lost 7 bases and the V segment lost 6 bases, leaving 10 bases of the junction unmatched. Germline V gene lookup returns CDR1 SNHLY and CDR2 FYNNEI. CDR3 protein: CASSGKGQVGGYTF. For the CDR3, the DNA is TGTGCCAGCAGCGGAAAGGGACAGGTTGGTGGCTACACCTTC.

The chain recombines TRBV10-3 with TRBJ1-1, with a possible D match to TRBD1 (6 bases). V lost 8 bases and J lost 3, with 13 bases in between. This CDR3 region has 13 residues. Germline CDR1 and CDR2: ENHRY and SYGVKD. This chain's CDR3 is CAIAEGVYTEAFF. In nucleotides, the CDR3 is TGTGCCATCGCGGAGGGGGTGTACACTGAAGCTTTCTTT.

The chain has TRBV28 and TRBJ1-2; 7 bases are a match to TRBD1. CDR1 and CDR2 from the germline V gene are MDHEN and SYDVKM. Unmatched junction bases numbered 7, after V lost 4 bases and J lost 8 bases. This CDR3 region has 13 residues. In DNA, the CDR3 is TGTGCCAGCAGTTGGACAGGCGAGGAGGGCTACACCTTC. Translating it yields CASSWTGEEGYTF.

This chain uses TRBV4-2 with TRBJ1-4, with unresolved D. This CDR3 spans 16 amino acids. With 2 bases removed from V and 0 bases from J, the gap between germline ends came to 10 bases. Germline V lookup: CDR1 LGHNA, CDR2 YNFKEQ. The CDR3 loop reads CASSQTASSTNEKLFF. CDR3 in DNA: TGTGCCAGCAGCCAAACGGCATCCTCAACTAATGAAAAACTGTTTTTT.

The chain links TRBV5-1 to TRBJ2-5; D possibly corresponds to TRBD1 (6 bases). Germline CDR1 SGHRS, CDR2 YFSETQ. This CDR3 is 12 amino acids long. V was pared by 5 bases and J by 5 bases, with 10 bases between. CDR3 region: CASSYREETQYF. In DNA form, the CDR3 reads TGCGCCAGCAGTTACAGGGAGGAGACCCAGTACTTC. Looking up the rest from reference TRBV5-1 and TRBJ2-5 gives the full variable domain: KAGVTQTPRYLIKTRGQQVTLSCSPISGHRSVSWYQQTPGQGLQFLFEYFSETQRNKGNFPGRFSGRQFSNSRSEMNVSTLELGDSALYLCASSYREETQYFGPGTRLLVL.

The rearrangement joins TRBV18 to TRBJ2-5; TRBD2 matches 7 bases. The junction had 4 bases not matched to a gene; V was cut back by 1 base and J by 2 bases. This CDR3 comprises 15 residues. Germline CDR1 KGHSH, CDR2 LQKENI. The CDR3 reads CASSPRVGRQETQYF. DNA for the CDR3: TGTGCCAGCTCACCACGAGTCGGGAGGCAAGAGACCCAGTACTTC. Filled out from reference TRBV18 and TRBJ2-5, the complete variable domain reads NAGVMQNPRHLVRRRGQEARLRCSPMKGHSHVYWYRQLPEEGLKFMVYLQKENIIDESGMPKERFSAEFPKEGPSILRIQQVVRGDSAAYFCASSPRVGRQETQYFGPGTRLLVL.

The count of this clone is one. The CDR3 sequence: CAISESANSYEQYF. The CDR3 coding sequence is TGTGCCATCAGTGAGTCGGCCAACTCCTACGAGCAGTACTTC. This chain links TRBV10-3 with TRBJ2-7; no reliable D call. Trimming shortened V by 0 bases and J by 0 bases, and 6 bases separated the two germline ends. CDR3 size: 14 residues. CDR1 is ENHRY, CDR2 SYGVKD, per germline.

V gene TRBV5-1 combines with J gene TRBJ2-2, with a weak D call TRBD1 (5 bases). CDR1 is SGHRS and CDR2 is YFSETQ in the germline V gene. This CDR3 contains 15 residues. V was shortened by 4 bases and J by 7 bases, with 17 bases between the two germline ends. The chain's CDR3 is CASSPYLTGDGELFF. The CDR3 DNA sequence: TGCGCCAGCAGCCCCTACCTCACAGGAGACGGGGAGCTGTTTTTT.

The chain employs TRBV7-6 and TRBJ2-5; D not certain. Between the trimmed V and J ends, which lost 4 bases and 1 base, there was a span of 7 bases. The CDR3 has 13 residues. Per germline, CDR1 SGHVS and CDR2 FNYEAQ. The CDR3: CASSYSLQETQYF. DNA of the CDR3: TGTGCCAGCAGCTACAGTCTCCAAGAGACCCAGTACTTC.